A selection of T cell receptor beta chains follows, all from one sample in a study of blood T cells in healthy people across ages. TCRdb itself ran the 5' RACE reads through MiXCR, one entry per CDR3 protein. In the table there are hundreds of thousands of distinct CDR3 sequences, 32% of which are singletons. Sequenced material: blood. These receptors were collected from a woman of 80 years or more in good health. The CDR3 runs from the conserved cysteine through the conserved F or W. The D gene is left open where the match is weak. Some rows mark clone size as missing; the rest say once, few, many or name a class of expanded clone.

DNA	CDR3	size	J	V	D
TGCAGCGTTTCGGCAGGGGTAGAGACCCAGTACTTC	CSVSAGVETQYF	.	TRBJ2-5	TRBV29-1	.
TGTGCCATCAGTGTTCCCCAGGCTAACTATGGCTACACCTTC	CAISVPQANYGYTF	.	TRBJ1-2	TRBV10-3	.
TGTGCCATCAGTGAAGGTCAGGGGGCGCTCGGCTACACCTTC	CAISEGQGALGYTF	.	TRBJ1-2	TRBV10-3	TRBD1
TGTGCCAGCAGCGTCGACCCCGGAGATACGCAGTATTTT	CASSVDPGDTQYF	many	TRBJ2-3	TRBV9	.
TGTGCCAGCAGCGCTTCCGGGACAGGAGACAATGAGCAGTTCTTC	CASSASGTGDNEQFF	.	TRBJ2-1	TRBV9	TRBD1
TGCGCCAGCACAGATCAGGGGTCCTCGACGGCTTTCTTT	CASTDQGSSTAFF	few	TRBJ1-1	TRBV5-1	.
TGCAGTGCTAGAGATGAAGGGCCAGGACGGAGGACCGGGGAGCTGTTTTTT	CSARDEGPGRRTGELFF	.	TRBJ2-2	TRBV20-1	.
TGCGCCAGCAGCTTCGCCTCGGACCGCCACAAAAACATTCAGTACTTC	CASSFASDRHKNIQYF	once	TRBJ2-4	TRBV5-1	.
TGCAGTGCTACGTCGCCGAGACTATCCTCCTGCAATGAGCAGTTCTTC	CSATSPRLSSCNEQFF	.	TRBJ2-1	TRBV20-1	.
TGTGCCAGCCGGACAGGGGGAATGAACACCGGGGAGCTGTTTTTT	CASRTGGMNTGELFF	many	TRBJ2-2	TRBV6-6	TRBD1
TGTGCCAGCAGTGCCGACGGGGAAAAACTGTTTTTT	CASSADGEKLFF	many	TRBJ1-4	TRBV2	.
TGCAGTGCTAGAGATCGGCGGCAGGGGGTTTATAGCAATCAGCCCCAGCATTTT	CSARDRRQGVYSNQPQHF	once	TRBJ1-5	TRBV20-1	TRBD1
TGCAGTGCTAGAGACGGGACAGGGGACGGGGAGACCCAGTACTTC	CSARDGTGDGETQYF	many	TRBJ2-5	TRBV20-1	TRBD1
TGTGCCACCGGGGGGACTCAGAACTATGGCTACACCTTC	CATGGTQNYGYTF	many	TRBJ1-2	TRBV10-3	.
TGTGCCAGCAGCTTGGAGTTCTGGGGGCCAGATACGCAGTATTTT	CASSLEFWGPDTQYF	.	TRBJ2-3	TRBV5-5	.
TGCGCCAGCAGCCAAGATCGTGCTAGCGGGGGGAGAGACAATGAGCAGTTCTTC	CASSQDRASGGRDNEQFF	.	TRBJ2-1	TRBV4-1	TRBD2
TGTGCCAGCAGGCTAGCGGGGGGGCCTCACGAGCAGTTCTTC	CASRLAGGPHEQFF	many	TRBJ2-1	TRBV12-3/TRBV12-4	TRBD2
TGCAGTGCTAGAAAGGTGGAGGCGAACACTGAAGCTTTCTTT	CSARKVEANTEAFF	few	TRBJ1-1	TRBV20-1	.
TGTGCCAGCAGCTTCCGGGACTCACTCTACAATGAGCAGTTCTTC	CASSFRDSLYNEQFF	many	TRBJ2-1	TRBV9	.
TGTGCCAGCAGCAAAGAACGAGCACACGCCGACAACGCGAACACTGAAGCTTTCTTT	CASSKERAHADNANTEAFF	.	TRBJ1-1	TRBV21-1	.
TGTGCCACCAGCAGGGAGAATTTTGAGCAGTACTTC	CATSRENFEQYF	.	TRBJ2-5	TRBV15	.
TGTGCCAGCTCACTCGGATCCGGGAGGAGCAATCAGCCCCAGCATTTT	CASSLGSGRSNQPQHF	.	TRBJ1-5	TRBV18	.
TGCAGTGCCCCGGGACAGGGGGCGTGGGATGAGCAGTTCTTC	CSAPGQGAWDEQFF	few	TRBJ2-1	TRBV20-1	TRBD1
TGCAGTGCCAGGGGGCAGTCGAACACTGAAGCTTTCTTT	CSARGQSNTEAFF	.	TRBJ1-1	TRBV20-1	TRBD1
TGCGCCAGCAGGGCCACAGGGAGCCCTAGCACAGATACGCAGTATTTT	CASRATGSPSTDTQYF	.	TRBJ2-3	TRBV5-1	.
TGTGCCAGCAGCCCAACAGGTCCCGGCGCCTACGAGCAGTACTTC	CASSPTGPGAYEQYF	many	TRBJ2-7	TRBV14	.
TGTGCCAGCAGGAGAGGCCGTCTCGGGACCCAGTACTTC	CASRRGRLGTQYF	many	TRBJ2-5	TRBV7-2	.
TGTGCCAGCAGCTGGGGACAGTTGAAAAACATTCAGTACTTC	CASSWGQLKNIQYF	many	TRBJ2-4	TRBV5-6	TRBD1
TGTGCCAGCAGCCACAGGGAGAACTCCTACAATGAGCAGTTCTTC	CASSHRENSYNEQFF	many	TRBJ2-1	TRBV6-1	.
TGTGCCTGGAGCCAGGGGGCCCCCTACGAGCAGTACTTC	CAWSQGAPYEQYF	.	TRBJ2-7	TRBV30	TRBD1
TGTGCCAGCAGCAGACTAGCGGCGGTCCCAGATACGCAGTATTTT	CASSRLAAVPDTQYF	.	TRBJ2-3	TRBV6-5	TRBD2
TGTGCCACCAGCAGAGATCCGCTACGGATCTTCTACAATGAGCAGTTCTTC	CATSRDPLRIFYNEQFF	few	TRBJ2-1	TRBV15	.
TGCAGCGTCGAGGCCGGGACTAGCGGGAGTGGGACGGGGGAGACCCAGTACTTC	CSVEAGTSGSGTGETQYF	.	TRBJ2-5	TRBV29-1	TRBD2
TGTGCTAGTGGTTTGGCCTTTAGCGGATCTAGCACAGATACGCAGTATTTT	CASGLAFSGSSTDTQYF	many	TRBJ2-3	TRBV12-5	.
TGCAGTGCATCCGGGACAGGGGTCACTGAAGCTTTCTTT	CSASGTGVTEAFF	.	TRBJ1-1	TRBV20-1	TRBD1
TGCGCCAGCAGCTTGGGTGGCACGGCCCAAGAGACCCAGTACTTC	CASSLGGTAQETQYF	many	TRBJ2-5	TRBV11-2	.
TGTGCCAGCAGCCAAGGGACAGAGAGCAATCAGCCCCAGCATTTT	CASSQGTESNQPQHF	.	TRBJ1-5	TRBV3-1	.
TGTGCCAGCAAAATGGTGACTGAGCAGTTCTTC	CASKMVTEQFF	many	TRBJ2-1	TRBV6-5	.
TGCGCCAGCAGCTTCTCGTCCCAGGCAGATACGCAGTATTTT	CASSFSSQADTQYF	.	TRBJ2-3	TRBV5-1	.
TGTGCCAGCAGCCAATTCCTCGATGGGGAGACCCAGTACTTC	CASSQFLDGETQYF	.	TRBJ2-5	TRBV3-1	.
TGTGCCAGCAGTGAAAGGGAGACCTCGCCAGCTTTCTTT	CASSERETSPAFF	.	TRBJ1-1	TRBV6-1	.
TGTGCCAGCAGTTACTCGGTTCCCAGTGGAACTAATGAAAAACTGTTTTTT	CASSYSVPSGTNEKLFF	many	TRBJ1-4	TRBV6-6	.
TGTGCCAGCAGTACCGGGCTCAATGAGCAGTTCTTC	CASSTGLNEQFF	.	TRBJ2-1	TRBV9	.
TGTGCCAGTCACCTCCAGGGTTTACAAGGGGCCAACGTCCTGACTTTC	CASHLQGLQGANVLTF	many	TRBJ2-6	TRBV19	.